This T cell receptor beta chain appears in the sequencing data of a study of blood T cells in healthy people across ages. The study, taken as a whole, reports: Significant beta diversity loss was already apparent by age approximately 37, declining roughly linearly.

Points on this clonotype: Its antigen remains unidentified.

For the second PCR, which ran for 7 to 11 cycles, a sample-barcoded 5' primer and a J-beta primer mix were used. Per-sample output comprised a minimum of 2.5 million paired-end reads containing CDR3. One entry per CDR3 protein results from TCRdb running MiXCR on the 5' RACE reads. The sample shows 1.5 million to 2 million distinct CDR3 sequences, about 35% of them seen only once. Sequencing was performed on blood. The clonotype comes from a young woman in good health.

DNA for the CDR3: TGTGCCAGCAGTTTATTGCCTAGAATACATGAGCAGTTCTTC. Amino acids: CASSLLPRIHEQFF. The rearrangement uses TRBV28 and TRBJ2-1; no definite D call. This CDR3 region has 14 residues. Germline CDR1 is MDHEN and CDR2 is SYDVKM. Trimming left V 1 base short and J 8 bases short, with 12 bases between.